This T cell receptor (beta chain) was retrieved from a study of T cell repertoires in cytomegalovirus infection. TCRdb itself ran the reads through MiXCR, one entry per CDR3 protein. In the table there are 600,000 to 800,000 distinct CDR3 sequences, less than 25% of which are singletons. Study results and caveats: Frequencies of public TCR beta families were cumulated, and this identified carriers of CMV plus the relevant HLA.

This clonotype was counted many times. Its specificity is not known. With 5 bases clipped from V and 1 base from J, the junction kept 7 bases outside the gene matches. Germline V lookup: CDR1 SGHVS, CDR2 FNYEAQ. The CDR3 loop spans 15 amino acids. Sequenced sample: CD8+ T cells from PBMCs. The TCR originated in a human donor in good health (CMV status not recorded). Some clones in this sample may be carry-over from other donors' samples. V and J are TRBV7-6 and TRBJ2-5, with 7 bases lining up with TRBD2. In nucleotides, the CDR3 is TGTGCCAGCAGCCCCCTCCCTAGCGGCCAAGAGACCCAGTACTTC. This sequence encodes CASSPLPSGQETQYF.